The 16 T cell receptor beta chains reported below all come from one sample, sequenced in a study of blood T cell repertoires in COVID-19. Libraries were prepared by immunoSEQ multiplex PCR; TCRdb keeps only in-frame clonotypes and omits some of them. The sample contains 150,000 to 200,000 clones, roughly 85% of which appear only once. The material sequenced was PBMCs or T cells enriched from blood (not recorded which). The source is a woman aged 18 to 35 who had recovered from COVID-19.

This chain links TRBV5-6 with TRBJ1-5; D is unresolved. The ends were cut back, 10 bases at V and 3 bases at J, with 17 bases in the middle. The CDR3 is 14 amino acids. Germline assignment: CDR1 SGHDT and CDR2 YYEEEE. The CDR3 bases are TGTGCCCCAGGCGGGTCTATGGACAATCAGCCCCAGCATTTT. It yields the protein CAPGGSMDNQPQHF.

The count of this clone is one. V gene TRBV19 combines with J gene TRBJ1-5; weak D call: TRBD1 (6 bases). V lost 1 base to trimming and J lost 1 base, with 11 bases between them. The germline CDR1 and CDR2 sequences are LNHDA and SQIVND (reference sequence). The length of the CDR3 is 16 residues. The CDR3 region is CASSIGAGQSNQPQHF. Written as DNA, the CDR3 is TGTGCCAGTAGTATAGGGGCCGGACAGAGCAATCAGCCCCAGCATTTT. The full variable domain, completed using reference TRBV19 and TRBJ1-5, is DGGITQSPKYLFRKEGQNVTLSCEQNLNHDAMYWYRQDPGQGLRLIYYSQIVNDFQKGDIAEGYSVSREKKESFPLTVTSAQKNPTAFYLCASSIGAGQSNQPQHFGDGTRLSIL.

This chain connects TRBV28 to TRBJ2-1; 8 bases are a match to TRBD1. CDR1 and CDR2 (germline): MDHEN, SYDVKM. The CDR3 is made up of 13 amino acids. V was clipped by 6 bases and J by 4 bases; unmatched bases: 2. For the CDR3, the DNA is TGTGCCAGCAGCAGGGGGCTTTACAATGAGCAGTTCTTC. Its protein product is CASSRGLYNEQFF.

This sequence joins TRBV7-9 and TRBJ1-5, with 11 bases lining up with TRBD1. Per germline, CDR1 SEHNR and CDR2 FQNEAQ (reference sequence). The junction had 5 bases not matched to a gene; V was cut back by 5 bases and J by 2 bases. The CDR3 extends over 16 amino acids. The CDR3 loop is CASSPGQGARNQPQHF. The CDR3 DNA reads TGTGCCAGCAGCCCCGGACAGGGGGCTCGCAATCAGCCCCAGCATTTT.

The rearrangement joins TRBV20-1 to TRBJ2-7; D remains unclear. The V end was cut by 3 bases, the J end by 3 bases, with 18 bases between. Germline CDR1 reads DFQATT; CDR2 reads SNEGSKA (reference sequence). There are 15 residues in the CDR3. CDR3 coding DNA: TGCAGTGCTAGTGGCAACACCAAAACCAACTACGAGCAGTACTTC. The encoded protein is CSASGNTKTNYEQYF.

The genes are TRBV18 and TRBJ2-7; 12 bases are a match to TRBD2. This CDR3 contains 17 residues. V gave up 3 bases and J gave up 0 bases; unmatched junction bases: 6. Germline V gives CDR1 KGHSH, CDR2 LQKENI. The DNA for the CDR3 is TGTGCCAGCTCACCCCGGACTAGCGGGGATCACTCCTACGAGCAGTACTTC. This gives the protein CASSPRTSGDHSYEQYF. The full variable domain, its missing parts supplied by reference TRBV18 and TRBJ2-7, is NAGVMQNPRHLVRRRGQEARLRCSPMKGHSHVYWYRQLPEEGLKFMVYLQKENIIDESGMPKERFSAEFPKEGPSILRIQQVVRGDSAAYFCASSPRTSGDHSYEQYFGPGTRLTVT.

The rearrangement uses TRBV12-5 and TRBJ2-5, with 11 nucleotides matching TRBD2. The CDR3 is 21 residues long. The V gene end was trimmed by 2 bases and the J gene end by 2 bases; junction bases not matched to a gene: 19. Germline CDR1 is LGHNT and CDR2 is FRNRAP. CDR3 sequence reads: CASGLSLSGTSGKRKQETQYF. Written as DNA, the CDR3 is TGTGCTAGTGGTTTGTCCCTCTCCGGGACTAGCGGAAAGCGTAAGCAAGAGACCCAGTACTTC. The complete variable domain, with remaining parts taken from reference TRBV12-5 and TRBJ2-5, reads DARVTQTPRHKVTEMGQEVTMRCQPILGHNTVFWYRQTMMQGLELLAYFRNRAPLDDSGMPKDRFSAEMPDATLATLKIQPSEPRDSAVYFCASGLSLSGTSGKRKQETQYFGPGTRLLVL.

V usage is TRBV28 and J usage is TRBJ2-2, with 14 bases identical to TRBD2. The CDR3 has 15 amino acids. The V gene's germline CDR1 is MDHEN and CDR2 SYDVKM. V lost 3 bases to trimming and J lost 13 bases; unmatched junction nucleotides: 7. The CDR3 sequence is CASSLWGLAGVGLFF. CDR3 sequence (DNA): TGTGCCAGCAGTTTGTGGGGACTAGCGGGAGTGGGGCTGTTTTTT.

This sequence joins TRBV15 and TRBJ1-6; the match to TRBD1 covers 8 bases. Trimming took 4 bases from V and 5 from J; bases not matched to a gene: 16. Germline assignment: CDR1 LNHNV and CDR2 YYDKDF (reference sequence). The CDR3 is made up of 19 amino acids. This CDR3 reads CATSTSYRTGRVNNSPLHF. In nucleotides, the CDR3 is TGTGCCACCAGCACCAGTTATCGGACAGGGAGGGTGAATAATTCACCCCTCCACTTT.

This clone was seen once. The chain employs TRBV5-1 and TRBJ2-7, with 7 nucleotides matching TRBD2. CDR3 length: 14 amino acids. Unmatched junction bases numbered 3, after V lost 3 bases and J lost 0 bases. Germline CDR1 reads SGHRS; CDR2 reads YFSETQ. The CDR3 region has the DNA TGCGCCAGCAGCTCGAGCGGGGCCTCCTACGAGCAGTACTTC. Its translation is CASSSSGASYEQYF. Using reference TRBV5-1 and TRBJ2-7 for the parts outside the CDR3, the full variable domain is KAGVTQTPRYLIKTRGQQVTLSCSPISGHRSVSWYQQTPGQGLQFLFEYFSETQRNKGNFPGRFSGRQFSNSRSEMNVSTLELGDSALYLCASSSSGASYEQYFGPGTRLTVT.

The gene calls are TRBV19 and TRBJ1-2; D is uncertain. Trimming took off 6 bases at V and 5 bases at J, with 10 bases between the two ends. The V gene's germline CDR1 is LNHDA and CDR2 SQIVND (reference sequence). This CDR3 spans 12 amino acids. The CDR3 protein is CASRESVYGYTF. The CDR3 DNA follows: TGTGCCAGTAGAGAATCAGTGTATGGCTACACCTTC.

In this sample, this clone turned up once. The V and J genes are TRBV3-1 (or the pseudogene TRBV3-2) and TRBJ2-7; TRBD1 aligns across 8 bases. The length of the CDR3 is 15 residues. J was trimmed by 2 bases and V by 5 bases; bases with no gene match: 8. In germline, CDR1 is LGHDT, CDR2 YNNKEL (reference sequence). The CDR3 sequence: CASSGQGLGPYEQYF. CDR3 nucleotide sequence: TGTGCCAGCAGCGGACAGGGTTTGGGACCCTACGAGCAGTACTTC.

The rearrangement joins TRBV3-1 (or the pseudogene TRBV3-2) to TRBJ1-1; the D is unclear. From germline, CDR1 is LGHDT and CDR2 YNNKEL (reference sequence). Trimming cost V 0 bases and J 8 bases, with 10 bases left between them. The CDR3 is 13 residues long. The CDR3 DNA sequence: TGTGCCAGCAGCCAAGAAAGACATCCGGAAGCTTTCTTT. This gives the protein CASSQERHPEAFF.

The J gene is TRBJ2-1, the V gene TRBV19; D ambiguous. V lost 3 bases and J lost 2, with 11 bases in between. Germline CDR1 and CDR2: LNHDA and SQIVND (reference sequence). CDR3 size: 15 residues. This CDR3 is CASSIEATTYNEQFF. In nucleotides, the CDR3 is TGTGCCAGTAGTATTGAGGCTACAACCTACAATGAGCAGTTCTTC. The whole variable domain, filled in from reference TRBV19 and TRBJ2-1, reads DGGITQSPKYLFRKEGQNVTLSCEQNLNHDAMYWYRQDPGQGLRLIYYSQIVNDFQKGDIAEGYSVSREKKESFPLTVTSAQKNPTAFYLCASSIEATTYNEQFFGPGTRLTVL.

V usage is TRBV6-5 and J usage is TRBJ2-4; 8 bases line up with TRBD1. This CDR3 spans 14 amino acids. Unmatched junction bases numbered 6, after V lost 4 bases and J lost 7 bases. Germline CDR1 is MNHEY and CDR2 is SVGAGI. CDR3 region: CASSSRDRTNIQYF. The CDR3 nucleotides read TGTGCCAGCAGTTCTCGGGACAGGACGAACATTCAGTACTTC.

The CDR3 is CASSSSGLAGGPSLYEQYF. CDR3 DNA: TGTGCCAGTAGTTCCTCGGGACTAGCGGGAGGGCCCTCGCTATACGAGCAGTACTTC. V gene TRBV19 combines with J gene TRBJ2-7, with TRBD2 matching 16 bases. This CDR3 has 19 residues. The germline V gene encodes CDR1 LNHDA and CDR2 SQIVND (reference sequence). After removal of 5 bases from V and 4 bases from J, the junction contained 14 bases not matched to a gene. The whole variable domain, remainder taken from reference TRBV19 and TRBJ2-7, is DGGITQSPKYLFRKEGQNVTLSCEQNLNHDAMYWYRQDPGQGLRLIYYSQIVNDFQKGDIAEGYSVSREKKESFPLTVTSAQKNPTAFYLCASSSSGLAGGPSLYEQYFGPGTRLTVT.